The sequence of this T cell receptor (beta chain) was determined in a study of T cells in Graves' hyperthyroidism and ophthalmopathy. The V end lost 0 bases, the J end lost 4 bases, and 10 bases lay between the germline ends. Germline V gene sequence: CDR1 LNHNV, CDR2 YYDKDF (reference sequence). The CDR3 extends over 15 amino acids. The study defined stable Graves' hyperthyroidism as no ophthalmopathy progression within 18 months. Patients showing uncontrolled infection, other autoimmune disease, pregnancy or lactation were ineligible. The diagnostic basis comprised clinical symptoms, serum thyroxine and TRAb, thyroid ultrasound and orbital computed tomography. From more than 9 ml of fresh peripheral blood, PBMCs were isolated. This clonotype was observed at least ten times. TCR beta CDR3 regions were amplified from RNA transcripts. The HTBI primer set drove a first-round RT-PCR of the TCR CDR3. Using its own MiXCR run on the multiplex PCR reads, TCRdb lists one record per CDR3 protein. The sample gives over 150,000 distinct CDR3 sequences, around 17% of which show up once; approximately 56% is in the top ten.

The V and J genes are TRBV15 and TRBJ1-5, with D tentatively TRBD1 (5 bases). The sequencing input was blood. This receptor was obtained from a woman between 45 and 60 years old with Graves' hyperthyroidism. The CDR3 nucleotides are TGTGCCACCAGCAGAGATATGGCAGGGAATCAGCCCCAGCATTTT. Its protein is CATSRDMAGNQPQHF.